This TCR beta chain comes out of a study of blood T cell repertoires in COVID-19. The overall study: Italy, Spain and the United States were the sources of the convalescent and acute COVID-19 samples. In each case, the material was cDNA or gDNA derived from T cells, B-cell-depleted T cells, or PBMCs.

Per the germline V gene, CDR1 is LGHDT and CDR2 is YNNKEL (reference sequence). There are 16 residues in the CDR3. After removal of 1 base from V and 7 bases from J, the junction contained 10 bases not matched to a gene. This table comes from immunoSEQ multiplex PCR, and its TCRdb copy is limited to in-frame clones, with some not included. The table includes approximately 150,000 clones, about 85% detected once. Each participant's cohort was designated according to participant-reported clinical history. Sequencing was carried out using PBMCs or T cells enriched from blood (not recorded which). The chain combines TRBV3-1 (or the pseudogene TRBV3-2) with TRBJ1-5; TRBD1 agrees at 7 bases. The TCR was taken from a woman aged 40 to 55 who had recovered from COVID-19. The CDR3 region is CASSQGVSGGQQPQHF. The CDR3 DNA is TGTGCCAGCAGCCAAGGCGTTTCAGGGGGGCAACAGCCCCAGCATTTT.